Included here is one T cell receptor (beta chain) sequence, with context. Its target is unknown. This entry is derived from a study of T cells after yellow fever vaccination. Study results and limitations: It was a weaker secondary response, yet one that peaked faster, at day 5 versus 15. CD4 and CD8 compartments shared a small share of clonotypes. Abundant contaminating clonotypes from the bulk population could appear in FACS-sorted repertoires.

Germline V gives CDR1 DFQATT, CDR2 SNEGSKA (reference sequence). Trimming took 3 bases from V and 4 from J; bases not matched to a gene: 6. This CDR3 contains 14 residues. Conversion of TCR transcripts into cDNA relied on 5'RACE template switching, which added a universal primer site and UMIs. TCRdb re-called the 5' RACE reads through MiXCR, storing one row per CDR3 protein. The repertoire has more than 300,000 distinct CDR3 sequences, around 11% of them found once; the top ten carry around 3.2%. This chain links TRBV20-1 with TRBJ2-7; TRBD1 agrees at 10 bases. This specimen consisted of CD4+ T cells sorted from PBMCs, obtained 45 days after the yellow fever booster vaccination. The receptor was isolated from a man aged 18 to 35 who received the YFV17D yellow fever vaccine. This CDR3 reads CSASSGQGSYEQYF. The CDR3 DNA reads as TGCAGTGCTAGTTCGGGACAGGGGTCGTACGAGCAGTACTTC.